Listed here are 7 T cell receptor beta chains from one sample, sequenced in a study of blood T cell repertoires in COVID-19. Repertoires were generated with immunoSEQ multiplex PCR, while TCRdb's copy carries only in-frame clones and drops some. The sample records 290,000 or so clones, roughly 89% being singletons. The sample comprised PBMCs or T cells enriched from blood (not recorded which). The receptors were sampled from a woman aged 18 to 35 with acute COVID-19.

The V call is TRBV15, the J call TRBJ1-2; 9 bases match TRBD1. In germline, CDR1 is LNHNV, CDR2 YYDKDF (reference sequence). The V segment lost 2 bases and the J segment 8 bases; nucleotides outside the gene matches: 6. This CDR3 is built from 14 residues. In DNA, the CDR3 is TGTGCCACCAGCAGACCGACAGGGGGTAGGGGCTACACCTTC. Its protein is CATSRPTGGRGYTF.

This clone was observed once. The J gene is TRBJ1-6, the V gene TRBV18; weak D call: TRBD1 (6 bases). Trimming took off 6 bases at V and 6 bases at J, with 18 bases between the two ends. The CDR3 runs to 16 residues. Germline CDR1 KGHSH, CDR2 LQKENI. The CDR3 sequence is CASSSGAPNSNSPLHF. The CDR3 DNA sequence: TGTGCCAGCTCGTCAGGGGCTCCGAATTCTAATTCACCCCTCCACTTT.

The J gene is TRBJ2-5, the V gene TRBV2; the match to TRBD1 covers 10 bases. J lost 4 bases, V lost 2 bases, and 7 bases had no gene match. In germline, CDR1 is SNHLY, CDR2 FYNNEI. There are 16 residues in the CDR3. The CDR3 nucleotides read TGTGCCAGCAGTGAACTTGGACAGGGGGTCGGAGAGACCCAGTACTTC. It is translated as CASSELGQGVGETQYF.

The chain has TRBV28 and TRBJ1-3; 8 bases align to TRBD1. V was pared by 8 bases and J by 4 bases, with 4 bases of the junction left unmatched. The CDR3 sequence is 13 residues long. CDR1 is MDHEN, CDR2 SYDVKM, per germline. The chain's CDR3 is CASGTGGGNTIYF. In nucleotides, the CDR3 is TGTGCCAGCGGAACAGGGGGAGGAAACACCATATATTTT.

V is TRBV19 and J is TRBJ2-1, with TRBD2 identical over 14 bases. Germline CDR1 reads LNHDA; CDR2 reads SQIVND (reference sequence). The CDR3 has 14 residues. With 6 bases clipped from V and 10 bases from J, the junction kept 5 bases outside the gene matches. In DNA, the CDR3 is TGTGCCAGTAGGGGACTAGCGGGAGACGGAGAGCAGTTCTTC. Amino acid sequence: CASRGLAGDGEQFF.

This clone was observed once. V is TRBV3-1 (or the pseudogene TRBV3-2) and J is TRBJ1-2; TRBD1 matches at 8 bases. The CDR3 length is 15 residues. J gave up 5 bases and V 4 bases, and 9 bases lay outside the gene matches. The germline gives CDR1 LGHDT, CDR2 YNNKEL (reference sequence). The CDR3 DNA follows: TGTGCCAGCAGCCCCTTCCCAGGGGGCGATTATGGCTACACCTTC. This gives the protein CASSPFPGGDYGYTF.

The chain couples TRBV6-4 to TRBJ1-4; D is undetermined. V was cut by 3 bases and J by 10 bases, with 12 bases left in between. Per the germline V gene, CDR1 is MRHNA and CDR2 is SNTAGT. This CDR3 comprises 13 residues. CDR3 protein: CASSENGVGKLFF. DNA for the CDR3: TGTGCCAGCAGTGAGAACGGAGTTGGAAAACTGTTTTTT.